The TCR beta chain under discussion was sequenced for a study of response to subunit inactivated influenza vaccine. Study results and limitations: Authors proposed each seasonal influenza vaccination draws in few new T cells.

A single record per CDR3 protein comes from TCRdb applying MiXCR to the RT-PCR reads. In the table there are some 850,000 distinct CDR3 sequences, approximately 18% of which are singletons. Germline values: CDR1 ENHRY, CDR2 SYGVKD. The CDR3 is 13 residues long. V lost 11 bases and J lost 3; bases outside the gene matches: 6. A note on this clonotype: No antigen is known for it.

Sequences were derived from PBMCs from blood, sampled 5 days after vaccination. This sequence originates from a man aged 50-59 years who received an inactivated influenza vaccine. The chain recombines TRBV10-3 with TRBJ2-3; 9 nucleotides agree with TRBD2. CDR3: CASRGRVTDTQYF. The CDR3 coding sequence is TGTGCCTCTCGCGGGAGGGTAACAGATACGCAGTATTTT.